Below are 27 T cell receptor beta chains sequenced from a single sample in a study of cytomegalovirus exposure and HLA in healthy donors (dated by TCRdb to 2017 to 2019). The library was built by means of the immunoSEQ multiplex PCR assay. TCRdb mirrors the immuneACCESS table, restricted to in-frame sequences. Some clones are absent from its copies; in checked studies, under half trace to an unresolved V gene, and the reason for the others is unknown. A total of 97,000 or so clones appear in this sample, approximately 94% of them only once. The top ten constitute 0.8% to 0.9% of the sample. The material sequenced was PBMCs. The source is a woman under 30 in good health and CMV-seronegative.

This chain uses TRBV19 with TRBJ2-1; 8 bases are a match to TRBD1. V lost 6 bases and J lost 9; bases outside the gene matches: 10. Looked up from germline, CDR1 is LNHDA and CDR2 is SQIVND (reference sequence). The CDR3 has 14 residues. CDR3 protein: CASSRDRSFFEQFF. In DNA form, the CDR3 reads TGTGCCAGTAGCCGGGACAGGTCGTTTTTTGAGCAGTTCTTC.

This chain connects TRBV6-5 to TRBJ1-5, with unresolved D. The CDR3 loop spans 15 amino acids. Germline V gives CDR1 MNHEY, CDR2 SVGAGI. V lost 0 bases and J lost 6, with 12 bases in between. The chain's CDR3 is CASSYSWEGTQPQHF. The CDR3 DNA follows: TGTGCCAGCAGTTACTCCTGGGAGGGAACTCAGCCCCAGCATTTT.

This sequence joins TRBV7-2 and TRBJ1-6; 11 nucleotides match TRBD1. Germline CDR1 SGHTA, CDR2 FQGNSA. The trim removed 3 bases at V and 10 bases at J, leaving 11 bases unmatched. The CDR3 extends over 17 amino acids. CDR3 sequence reads: CASSLSGTGGSESPLHF. CDR3 coding DNA: TGTGCCAGCAGCTTGTCCGGGACAGGGGGGAGTGAATCACCCCTCCACTTT.

The chain employs TRBV11-2 and TRBJ1-2; 9 bases map to TRBD1. The germline CDR1 and CDR2 sequences are SGHAT and FQNNGV. The CDR3 is 14 amino acids. With V trimmed by 0 bases and J by 6 bases, 2 bases remained unmatched. CDR3 sequence reads: CASSLDRTGDGYTF. The CDR3 DNA reads TGTGCCAGCAGCTTAGATCGGACAGGGGATGGCTACACCTTC.

The chain recombines TRBV19 with TRBJ1-5; TRBD1 might be the D (6 bases). V was shortened by 4 bases and J by 6 bases, with 13 bases between the two germline ends. Germline lookup yields CDR1 LNHDA and CDR2 SQIVND (reference sequence). This CDR3 is built from 14 residues. CDR3 loop: CASSRGGRAQPQHF. The CDR3 DNA reads TGTGCCAGTAGTAGAGGGGGAAGGGCTCAGCCCCAGCATTTT.

The J gene is TRBJ1-1, the V gene TRBV27, with 7 bases identical to TRBD1. CDR1 MNHEY and CDR2 SMNVEV come from the germline V gene (reference sequence). The length of the CDR3 is 11 residues. Trimming cost V 8 bases and J 11 bases; bases outside gene matches: 8. The CDR3, as DNA: TGTGCCAGCTCCCGTAGGGGGCAGGCTTTCTTT. Translation: CASSRRGQAFF.

The chain recombines TRBV6-5 with TRBJ2-7; a weak D match, TRBD2 (6 bases). V was clipped by 0 bases and J by 0 bases, with 12 bases between them. The CDR3 is made up of 16 amino acids. Looked up from germline, CDR1 is MNHEY and CDR2 is SVGAGI. The chain's CDR3 is CASSYSGVGGSYEQYF. The CDR3 nucleotides read TGTGCCAGCAGTTACTCCGGCGTGGGGGGCTCCTACGAGCAGTACTTC.

This chain connects TRBV18 to TRBJ2-1, with 7 bases identical to TRBD2. This CDR3 region has 14 residues. CDR1 KGHSH and CDR2 LQKENI come from the germline V gene. The trim removed 3 bases at V and 5 bases at J, leaving 4 bases unmatched. The CDR3 DNA follows: TGTGCCAGCTCACCGGCTAGCGGTAACAATGAGCAGTTCTTC. Its translation: CASSPASGNNEQFF.

The gene calls are TRBV10-3 and TRBJ2-5; maybe TRBD1 (6 bases). The length of the CDR3 is 12 residues. V lost 10 bases to trimming and J lost 2 bases, with 11 bases between them. Per the germline V gene, CDR1 is ENHRY and CDR2 is SYGVKD. CDR3 sequence reads: CATRDNQETQYF. The CDR3 bases are TGTGCCACCCGGGACAATCAAGAGACCCAGTACTTC.

V gene TRBV5-1 combines with J gene TRBJ1-6; the D gene is possibly TRBD1 (5 bases). The CDR3 consists of 16 residues. Germline V gives CDR1 SGHRS, CDR2 YFSETQ. The V gene lost 2 bases and the J gene lost 5 bases, with 14 bases spanning the gap. CDR3 coding DNA: TGCGCCAGCAGCTTCCTTCAGGGTGTACATAATTCACCCCTCCACTTT. Encoded protein: CASSFLQGVHNSPLHF.

CDR3 amino acids: CSIDREVGETQYF. CDR3 coding DNA: TGCAGCATAGACAGGGAGGTAGGGGAGACCCAGTACTTC. This chain joins TRBV29-1 and TRBJ2-5, with D possibly being TRBD1 (7 bases). Germline values: CDR1 SQVTM, CDR2 ANQGSEA. Trimming cost V 8 bases and J 5 bases, with 18 bases left between them. The CDR3 has 13 residues.

The chain joins TRBV10-3 to TRBJ1-1; D not certain. This CDR3 contains 17 residues. In germline, CDR1 is ENHRY, CDR2 SYGVKD. The V end lost 4 bases, the J end lost 5 bases, and 23 bases lay between the germline ends. Here the CDR3 DNA reads TGTGCCATCAGTGCGCGGGTAACTCAGTCCGCACTGACTGAAGCTTTCTTT. Translation gives CAISARVTQSALTEAFF.

This clone was detected only once. The J gene is TRBJ1-4, the V gene TRBV4-1; 8 bases are shared with TRBD1. J gave up 8 bases and V 4 bases, and 6 bases lay outside the gene matches. CDR3 size: 14 residues. Germline CDR1 MGHRA, CDR2 YSYEKL. CDR3 DNA sequence: TGCGCCAGCAGCCGGACAGGGAACGAGGAAAAACTGTTTTTT. Encoded protein: CASSRTGNEEKLFF.

In its sample, this clone was seen once. The gene calls are TRBV19 and TRBJ2-2, with a weak D call TRBD1 (5 bases). V gave up 4 bases and J gave up 1 base, with 10 bases separating them. This CDR3 comprises 15 residues. Germline values: CDR1 LNHDA, CDR2 SQIVND (reference sequence). CDR3 residues: CASSTGHQNTGELFF. The CDR3 bases are TGTGCCAGTAGTACAGGACACCAGAACACCGGGGAGCTGTTTTTT.

V is TRBV6-5 and J is TRBJ1-2; 11 bases line up with TRBD1. The V gene's germline CDR1 is MNHEY and CDR2 SVGAGI. The CDR3 covers 15 residues. J gave up 3 bases and V 5 bases, and 5 bases lay outside the gene matches. The CDR3 DNA is TGTGCCAGCAGTAGGACAGGGGGCCGGGACTATGGCTACACCTTC. This codes for CASSRTGGRDYGYTF.

The chain employs TRBV9 and TRBJ2-1; 11 bases agree with TRBD2. Trimming took 0 bases from V and 8 from J; bases not matched to a gene: 4. The CDR3 runs 15 residues. The germline CDR1 and CDR2 sequences are SGDLS and YYNGEE. CDR3 sequence (DNA): TGTGCCAGCAGCGTAGGACTAGCGGGAACGCATGAGCAGTTCTTC. Its protein is CASSVGLAGTHEQFF.

This clone has just one count. V usage is TRBV7-9 and J usage is TRBJ2-3, with D maybe TRBD1 (6 bases). V gave up 2 bases and J gave up 2 bases, with 11 bases separating them. The germline V gene encodes CDR1 SEHNR and CDR2 FQNEAQ (reference sequence). The CDR3 is 15 residues long. In DNA form, the CDR3 reads TGTGCCAGCAGCTTAACCCAGGGGAACACAGATACGCAGTATTTT. This sequence encodes CASSLTQGNTDTQYF.

The CDR3 nucleotides are TGTGCCAGTAGGCTCGAGTCCTCGAACATTCAGTACTTC. Protein: CASRLESSNIQYF. The chain recombines TRBV19 with TRBJ2-4; D not resolved. V was pared by 6 bases and J by 7 bases, with 13 bases between. Germline loops: CDR1 LNHDA, CDR2 SQIVND (reference sequence). This CDR3 is built from 13 residues.

V usage is TRBV10-2 and J usage is TRBJ1-3; TRBD1 matches at 12 bases. CDR3 length equals 19 residues. Per germline, CDR1 WSHSY and CDR2 SAAADI. Trimming took 3 bases from V and 0 from J; bases not matched to a gene: 9. The CDR3 reads CASSDPGQGAGASGNTIYF. In DNA form, the CDR3 reads TGCGCCAGCAGTGATCCGGGACAGGGGGCCGGGGCCTCTGGAAACACCATATATTTT.

The chain is built from TRBV11-3 and TRBJ1-4; 7 bases map to TRBD1. Germline assignment: CDR1 SGHNT and CDR2 YENEEA. CDR3 size: 16 residues. The ends lost 7 bases at V and 7 bases at J; junction bases unmatched: 15. The CDR3 reads CASNYMEGAGGEKLFF. Written as DNA, the CDR3 is TGTGCCAGCAACTATATGGAGGGGGCAGGCGGTGAAAAACTGTTTTTT.

The chain is built from TRBV30 and TRBJ1-1; tentatively, D is TRBD1 (5 bases). The V gene lost 3 bases and the J gene lost 4 bases, with 9 bases spanning the gap. Germline V CDR1 and CDR2: GTSNPN, SVGIG (reference sequence). The CDR3 consists of 12 residues. DNA for the CDR3: TGTGCCTGGAGGGAAGGGGCCACTGAAGCTTTCTTT. Encoded protein: CAWREGATEAFF.

V gene TRBV6-1 combines with J gene TRBJ1-5; 8 bases fit TRBD1. Unmatched junction bases numbered 2, after V lost 1 base and J lost 6 bases. The CDR3 sequence is 14 residues long. The germline CDR1 and CDR2 sequences are MNHNS and SASEGT. CDR3 in amino acids: CASSEDRGSQPQHF. CDR3 nucleotide sequence: TGTGCCAGCAGTGAAGACAGGGGGTCTCAGCCCCAGCATTTT.

The V call is TRBV7-2, the J call TRBJ1-1, with 10 bases matching TRBD1. The CDR3 spans 14 residues. In germline, CDR1 is SGHTA, CDR2 FQGNSA. V lost 3 bases, J lost 6 bases, and 4 bases stayed unmatched. The CDR3 coding sequence is TGTGCCAGCAGCTTTCTCGGGACAGGGGCTGAAGCTTTCTTT. The encoded protein is CASSFLGTGAEAFF.

This clone was seen only once. The chain joins TRBV29-1 to TRBJ2-1; D may be TRBD2 (6 bases). This CDR3 contains 14 residues. V was pared by 4 bases and J by 3 bases, with 13 bases between. Germline V gives CDR1 SQVTM, CDR2 ANQGSEA. Written as DNA, the CDR3 is TGCAGCGTTGGGTGGGCCGGGGGCTACAATGAGCAGTTCTTC. Translated: CSVGWAGGYNEQFF.

The sample holds one count of this clone. V usage is TRBV7-9 and J usage is TRBJ1-2, with unresolved D. V was trimmed by 2 bases and J by 1 base, leaving 8 bases between them. Germline V lookup: CDR1 SEHNR, CDR2 FQNEAQ (reference sequence). This CDR3 is built from 14 residues. CDR3 sequence (DNA): TGTGCCAGCAGCTTAATCTCAGATAACTATGGCTACACCTTC. Residues: CASSLISDNYGYTF.

The V gene is TRBV9, the J gene TRBJ1-2; 9 nucleotides align to TRBD1. V was pared by 3 bases and J by 7 bases, with 7 bases of the junction left unmatched. Germline-derived CDR1 and CDR2 are SGDLS and YYNGEE. CDR3 length: 14 residues. CDR3 sequence: CASSERTGEGGYTF. In DNA, the CDR3 is TGTGCCAGCAGCGAGCGGACAGGGGAGGGTGGCTACACCTTC.

The J gene is TRBJ1-3, the V gene TRBV9; a weak D match, TRBD1 (5 bases). V lost 0 bases to trimming and J lost 7 bases, with 17 bases between them. The CDR3 consists of 16 residues. Germline loops: CDR1 SGDLS, CDR2 YYNGEE. The CDR3 DNA reads as TGTGCCAGCAGCGTAGGGCCGTTGGGACTTAGCAACACCATATATTTT. It specifies CASSVGPLGLSNTIYF. Based on the CDR3 plus reference TRBV9 and TRBJ1-3, the full variable domain is DSGVTQTPKHLITATGQRVTLRCSPRSGDLSVYWYQQSLDQGLQFLIQYYNGEERAKGNILERFSAQQFPDLHSELNLSSLELGDSALYFCASSVGPLGLSNTIYFGEGSWLTVV.